Reported below is one TCR beta chain. V lost 6 bases, J lost 0 bases, and 11 bases lay in between. Germline-derived CDR1 and CDR2 are MNHEY and SVGEGT. CDR3 length equals 14 residues. The data derive from a study of blood T cells in healthy people across ages. A J-beta primer mix and a sample-barcoded 5' primer were used in a second PCR of about 7 to 12 cycles. TCRdb used MiXCR to reprocess the 5' RACE reads, holding one entry per CDR3 protein. The table has about 830,000 distinct CDR3 sequences, roughly 60% seen once; the top ten hold roughly 22%. The sample consisted of blood. The rearrangement joins TRBV6-2 or TRBV6-3 to TRBJ1-2; D is possibly TRBD1 (6 bases). The clonotype was recovered from a man aged 25 to 40 in good health. CDR3 nucleotide sequence: TGTGCCAGCAGCGACAGGTGGGCTAACTATGGCTACACCTTC. Translating it yields CASSDRWANYGYTF.